This T cell receptor (beta chain) was recovered during a study of T cells in Graves' hyperthyroidism and ophthalmopathy. Across the whole study: Peripheral blood collection took place at initial diagnosis, before any treatment. Study-level findings and limits: Blood shared most expanded thyroid clonotypes above 0.001.

What was amplified from RNA transcripts were TCR beta CDR3 regions. TCR CDR3 underwent first-round RT-PCR with the HTBI primer set. TCRdb recomputed calls from the multiplex PCR reads with MiXCR, one row per CDR3 protein. Among around 340,000 distinct CDR3 sequences listed, around 20% were seen once. Trimming removed 3 bases from V and 9 bases from J; junction bases left unmatched: 11. In germline, CDR1 is MDHEN, CDR2 SYDVKM. The length of the CDR3 is 16 residues. Regarding this clonotype: As yet, its antigen is unknown.

The clonotype was recovered from a woman in her 50s with Graves' hyperthyroidism. The sequenced material came from blood. The chain is built from TRBV28 and TRBJ2-1, with 10 bases matching TRBD1. The CDR3 DNA follows: TGTGCCAGCAGTTTTTTGGGCCTGACAGGGGGCTCTGAGCAGTTCTTC. Amino acid sequence: CASSFLGLTGGSEQFF.